A single sample is the source of the 23 T cell receptor beta chains below, sequenced in a study of shared clonotypes between healthy human individuals. The repertoire was sequenced with immunoSEQ multiplex PCR; TCRdb's copy has only in-frame clones and lacks some. Of some 2,000,000 clones listed, about 95% are singletons. Source material: naive CD4+ T cells sorted from blood. As for subset: CD45RA+ positively selected. Receptor source: a man between 18 and 29 years old in good health.

The chain is built from TRBV28 and TRBJ2-3; 9 bases are a match to TRBD2. The CDR3 is 15 amino acids. V shed 2 bases, J shed 7 bases, and the junction held 7 bases outside the gene matches. Germline assignment: CDR1 MDHEN and CDR2 SYDVKM. CDR3 DNA: TGTGCCAGCAGTTTAGCGGGAGCGGGGGGAAATACGCAGTATTTT. Translated: CASSLAGAGGNTQYF.

The chain combines TRBV5-1 with TRBJ1-3, with no clear D. Germline V lookup: CDR1 SGHRS, CDR2 YFSETQ. Trimming pared 7 bases from V and 4 bases from J, leaving 12 bases between. CDR3 length: 13 amino acids. The CDR3 DNA sequence: TGCGCCAGCCAAAGTTACGACGGAAACACCATATATTTT. Protein sequence: CASQSYDGNTIYF.

The V and J genes are TRBV29-1 and TRBJ2-1, with D hard to call. Looked up from germline, CDR1 is SQVTM and CDR2 is ANQGSEA. V was shortened by 6 bases and J by 3 bases, with 15 bases between the two germline ends. The length of the CDR3 is 14 residues. CDR3 DNA: TGCAGCGTCGAAACTGCGGCCGTCTACAATGAGCAGTTCTTC. Encoded protein: CSVETAAVYNEQFF.

The chain couples TRBV29-1 to TRBJ2-4; 7 nucleotides agree with TRBD2. The V segment lost 4 bases and the J segment 3 bases; nucleotides outside the gene matches: 3. Germline CDR1 and CDR2: SQVTM and ANQGSEA. This CDR3 comprises 13 residues. The CDR3 protein is CSVAPGGKNIQYF. The CDR3 region has the DNA TGCAGCGTTGCACCGGGGGGCAAAAACATTCAGTACTTC.

The J gene is TRBJ1-6, the V gene TRBV19, with D hard to call. Trimming stripped 1 base from V and 6 bases from J, with 7 bases between. Looked up from germline, CDR1 is LNHDA and CDR2 is SQIVND (reference sequence). The CDR3 has 14 residues. The CDR3 DNA reads as TGTGCCAGTAGTATAGTTGATCGTAATTCACCCCTCCACTTT. This translates into CASSIVDRNSPLHF.

The chain links TRBV7-9 to TRBJ1-4, with D tentatively TRBD1 (5 bases). Between the trimmed V and J ends, which lost 7 bases and 8 bases, there was a span of 14 bases. This CDR3 is built from 13 residues. Germline V gene lookup returns CDR1 SEHNR and CDR2 FQNEAQ (reference sequence). The CDR3 DNA reads TGTGCCAGCATCTCCACAGGCGGGGAAAAACTGTTTTTT. Its protein is CASISTGGEKLFF.

The rearrangement links TRBV6-1 to TRBJ1-2, with 7 bases fitting TRBD1. CDR3 length: 14 amino acids. Germline CDR1 and CDR2: MNHNS and SASEGT. With 0 bases clipped from V and 4 bases from J, the junction kept 2 bases outside the gene matches. CDR3 nucleotides: TGTGCCAGCAGTGAAGCGTGGACAGGCTATGGCTACACCTTC. As protein: CASSEAWTGYGYTF.

This chain links TRBV5-1 with TRBJ2-7; tentatively, D is TRBD2 (5 bases). V was trimmed by 0 bases and J by 0 bases, leaving 16 bases between them. The CDR3 spans 17 residues. Per germline, CDR1 SGHRS and CDR2 YFSETQ. The CDR3 protein is CASSLDPLGRDSYEQYF. The CDR3 bases are TGCGCCAGCAGCTTGGATCCCCTCGGACGGGACTCCTACGAGCAGTACTTC. Filled out from reference TRBV5-1 and TRBJ2-7, the complete variable domain reads KAGVTQTPRYLIKTRGQQVTLSCSPISGHRSVSWYQQTPGQGLQFLFEYFSETQRNKGNFPGRFSGRQFSNSRSEMNVSTLELGDSALYLCASSLDPLGRDSYEQYFGPGTRLTVT.

As for this clone: Other DNA sequences from this sample encode an identical CDR3 as well. The CDR3 DNA sequence: TGCAGTGCTACAGGGGGGACTGAAGCTTTCTTT. Translation gives CSATGGTEAFF. The chain is built from TRBV20-1 and TRBJ1-1; 7 bases are a match to TRBD1. Looked up from germline, CDR1 is DFQATT and CDR2 is SNEGSKA (reference sequence). This CDR3 comprises 11 residues. V dropped 4 bases and J dropped 5; count of bases not matched to a gene: 1.

V usage is TRBV18 and J usage is TRBJ1-5; perhaps TRBD1 as D (5 bases). CDR3 length: 15 residues. V gave up 5 bases and J gave up 0 bases, with 11 bases separating them. The germline gives CDR1 KGHSH, CDR2 LQKENI. The chain's CDR3 is CASSFGTLSNQPQHF. The CDR3 nucleotides read TGTGCCAGCTCATTCGGGACTCTTAGCAATCAGCCCCAGCATTTT.

The chain links TRBV7-2 to TRBJ2-3, with TRBD2 matching over 11 bases. Unmatched junction bases numbered 3, after V lost 0 bases and J lost 4 bases. The germline CDR1 and CDR2 sequences are SGHTA and FQGNSA. The CDR3 totals 16 residues. The CDR3, as DNA: TGTGCCAGCAGCTTAGCTTCTAGCGGGAGGTCAGATACGCAGTATTTT. This translates into CASSLASSGRSDTQYF.

The rearrangement links TRBV29-1 to TRBJ2-3; 13 bases map to TRBD2. The CDR3 spans 14 residues. In germline, CDR1 is SQVTM, CDR2 ANQGSEA. V lost 6 bases to trimming and J lost 4 bases; unmatched junction nucleotides: 4. Here the CDR3 reads CSVETSGRSDTQYF. CDR3 bases: TGCAGCGTCGAGACTAGCGGGAGGTCAGATACGCAGTATTTT.

The chain recombines TRBV7-2 with TRBJ1-5, with D possibly being TRBD1 (6 bases). Trimming left V 5 bases short and J 2 bases short, with 16 bases between. Germline lookup yields CDR1 SGHTA and CDR2 FQGNSA. There are 16 residues in the CDR3. The CDR3 coding sequence is TGTGCCAGCAGCATCGTCGAAGGGGGTGGCAATCAGCCCCAGCATTTT. Translated, it gives CASSIVEGGGNQPQHF.

Of note for this clone: This specimen includes other DNA sequences encoding the same CDR3. The rearrangement joins TRBV6-5 to TRBJ2-7; perhaps D is TRBD1 or TRBD2 (6 bases each). CDR1 is MNHEY and CDR2 is SVGAGI in the germline V gene. The V end lost 6 bases, the J end lost 2 bases, and 17 bases lay between the germline ends. CDR3 length: 15 residues. The CDR3 coding sequence is TGTGCCAGCAGCTATTCACTCGGGGGCCCCTACGAGCAGTACTTC. As protein: CASSYSLGGPYEQYF.

This clone was observed a few times. The chain has TRBV15 and TRBJ1-2; TRBD1 might be the D (5 bases). This CDR3 is built from 15 residues. Germline V gene data show CDR1 as LNHNV and CDR2 as YYDKDF (reference sequence). Trimming stripped 3 bases from V and 4 bases from J, with 15 bases between. The CDR3 reads CATSRDNTSPYGYTF. CDR3 coding DNA: TGTGCCACCAGCAGGGACAATACGTCCCCCTATGGCTACACCTTC.

This clone came up once. The chain employs TRBV2 and TRBJ1-4, with a weak D call TRBD1 (6 bases). The CDR3 spans 15 residues. CDR1 is SNHLY and CDR2 is FYNNEI in the germline V gene. Trimming pared 5 bases from V and 2 bases from J, leaving 12 bases between. The CDR3 sequence is CASSPNRATNEKLFF. CDR3 DNA sequence: TGTGCCAGCAGTCCAAACAGGGCCACTAATGAAAAACTGTTTTTT.

The CDR3 DNA is TGTGCCAGCAGCCAAACCCGAGATACGCAGTATTTT. It is translated as CASSQTRDTQYF. V and J are TRBV6-1 and TRBJ2-3; D is unresolved. Germline V lookup: CDR1 MNHNS, CDR2 SASEGT. CDR3 size: 12 residues. The V end lost 6 bases, the J end lost 5 bases, and 9 bases lay between the germline ends.

The V gene is TRBV7-3, the J gene TRBJ2-3, with unresolved D. Per germline, CDR1 SGHTA and CDR2 FQGTGA. The CDR3 is 15 amino acids. The V and J ends lost 1 base and 0 bases respectively, with 8 bases between them. In DNA form, the CDR3 reads TGTGCCAGCAGCTTAAGGGGAATAAGCACAGATACGCAGTATTTT. Its protein product is CASSLRGISTDTQYF.

CDR3 DNA: TGTGCCAGCAGCTTACAGGAGCCAACTAATGAAAAACTGTTTTTT. This translates into CASSLQEPTNEKLFF. The chain links TRBV7-9 to TRBJ1-4; D is uncertain. Trimming stripped 2 bases from V and 0 bases from J, with 7 bases between. This CDR3 is built from 15 residues. Germline V gene lookup returns CDR1 SEHNR and CDR2 FQNEAQ (reference sequence).

V usage is TRBV11-2 and J usage is TRBJ1-2; maybe TRBD1 (5 bases). Germline CDR1 SGHAT, CDR2 FQNNGV. With 5 bases removed from V and 4 bases from J, the gap between germline ends came to 14 bases. The CDR3 has 14 residues. The CDR3 here is CASSPGTLGYGYTF. For the CDR3, the DNA is TGTGCCAGCAGCCCCGGGACTCTTGGCTATGGCTACACCTTC.

Here the CDR3 reads CASSGGQGGPATNEKLFF. For the CDR3, the DNA is TGTGCCAGCAGCGGAGGACAGGGGGGCCCTGCAACTAATGAAAAACTGTTTTTT. The chain combines TRBV5-4 with TRBJ1-4, with TRBD1 matching 10 bases. The CDR3 extends over 18 amino acids. The J segment lost 0 bases and the V segment lost 4 bases, leaving 9 bases of the junction unmatched. The germline gives CDR1 SGHNT, CDR2 YYREEE (reference sequence).

Turning to this clone: Other DNA sequences from this sample encode an identical CDR3 as well. This chain uses TRBV7-9 with TRBJ2-7; D gene uncertain. V was trimmed by 1 base and J by 3 bases, leaving 4 bases between them. This CDR3 is built from 12 residues. CDR1 is SEHNR, CDR2 FQNEAQ, per germline (reference sequence). The CDR3 DNA sequence: TGTGCCAGCAGCTTAGGCGTCTACGAGCAGTACTTC. This gives the protein CASSLGVYEQYF.

About this clone: The junction differs from germline at one of its ends, possibly a read error. The chain couples TRBV7-7 to TRBJ2-7; D perhaps matches TRBD1 (5 bases). Looked up from germline, CDR1 is SSHAT and CDR2 is FNYEAQ (reference sequence). This CDR3 comprises 13 residues. The chain's CDR3 is CASSPDRLGEQYF. The DNA for the CDR3 is TGTGCTAGCAGCCCCGACAGACTGGGCGAGCAGTACTTC.